The 10 T cell receptor beta chains reported below all come from one sample, sequenced in a study of spatial heterogeneity in lung cancer. Time point meaning: sample taken at primary tumor resection. No cells were sorted before sequencing. The whole RNA sequenced was extracted from tumor, nontumor lung or frozen PBMC. One entry per CDR3 protein, called by TCRdb with MiXCR from the 5' RACE reads. The repertoire includes some 740 distinct CDR3 sequences, around 55% of them detected once, and 20% to 30% sits in the top ten. Sequencing used PBMCs, obtained at surgery. Receptors originate from a female donor with early-stage non-small cell lung cancer.

This clonotype was detected only once. This beta chain appears as a stray read in a library generated for alpha chains; its size is not informative. The rearrangement joins TRBV4-3 to TRBJ2-2; D uncertain. V was trimmed by 4 bases and J by 6 bases, leaving 9 bases between them. There are 13 residues in the CDR3. Germline loops: CDR1 LGHNA, CDR2 YSLEER. CDR3 residues: CASSPHTAGELFF. CDR3 in DNA: TGCGCCAGCAGCCCCCATACTGCCGGGGAGCTGTTTTTT.

With regard to this clonotype: With the library built for alpha chains, this beta chain is off target and its frequency is not meaningful. The rearrangement joins TRBV19 to TRBJ2-5; 9 nucleotides agree with TRBD2. The CDR3 length is 15 residues. With V trimmed by 1 base and J by 5 bases, 5 bases remained unmatched. In germline, CDR1 is LNHDA, CDR2 SQIVND (reference sequence). The CDR3 coding sequence is TGTGCCAGTAGTATAGGGCGGGAGGGCTACGAGACCCAGTACTTC. Translation gives CASSIGREGYETQYF.

This clonotype has only a few counts. Since it is a stray read in a library aimed at alpha chains, this beta chain has a size that is not meaningful. V usage is TRBV12-3 or TRBV12-4 and J usage is TRBJ2-1; 8 bases align to TRBD1. With V trimmed by 3 bases and J by 8 bases, 9 bases remained unmatched. There are 15 residues in the CDR3. The CDR3 nucleotides are TGTGCCAGCAGTTTGAAGGGGCAGGGGGCGGATGAGCAGTTCTTC. Protein: CASSLKGQGADEQFF.

For this clonotype: The size of this beta chain means little, since it is a stray read in a library made for alpha chains. The chain recombines TRBV6-1 with TRBJ2-7; possible D gene TRBD1, 6 bases. Trimming took off 3 bases at V and 0 bases at J, with 15 bases between the two ends. The CDR3 sequence is 16 residues long. Germline CDR1 reads MNHNS; CDR2 reads SASEGT. The CDR3 loop is CASSEDSGDNSYEQYF. In DNA, the CDR3 is TGTGCCAGCAGTGAGGACTCTGGGGACAACTCCTACGAGCAGTACTTC.

This clonotype was recorded only once. The library was designed around alpha chains, so this beta chain is a stray read whose abundance carries little weight. This sequence joins TRBV12-3 or TRBV12-4 and TRBJ2-3, with 7 bases matching TRBD2. The CDR3 consists of 15 residues. With 4 bases clipped from V and 2 bases from J, the junction kept 6 bases outside the gene matches. The CDR3 DNA reads as TGTGCCAGCAGTTGGTTGGGACTATCCACAGATACGCAGTATTTT. Its protein product is CASSWLGLSTDTQYF.

Of note for this clonotype: Because this beta chain is a stray read in a library intended to capture alpha chains, its abundance should not be given much weight. The chain combines TRBV9 with TRBJ1-5; D is uncertain. There are 13 residues in the CDR3. The V end lost 2 bases, the J end lost 4 bases, and 7 bases lay between the germline ends. Germline V lookup: CDR1 SGDLS, CDR2 YYNGEE. CDR3 sequence: CASSVGNNQPQHF. The CDR3 DNA reads TGTGCCAGCAGCGTGGGTAATAATCAGCCCCAGCATTTT.

This clonotype occurred a few times. This beta chain is a stray read from a library made for alpha chains; its abundance is not meaningful. This chain links TRBV12-3 or TRBV12-4 with TRBJ2-1, with TRBD1 matching over 9 bases. The CDR3 runs 16 residues. V dropped 3 bases and J dropped 8; count of bases not matched to a gene: 11. The chain's CDR3 is CASSFRGTGNIDEQFF. The CDR3, as DNA: TGTGCCAGCAGTTTTCGTGGGACAGGGAATATAGATGAGCAGTTCTTC.

Concerning this clonotype itself: This beta chain is a stray sequence in a library constructed for alpha chains; its clone size is not meaningful. The chain recombines TRBV29-1 with TRBJ2-7, with D maybe TRBD1 (6 bases). Trimming pared 4 bases from V and 6 bases from J, leaving 16 bases between. Germline loops: CDR1 SQVTM, CDR2 ANQGSEA. The CDR3 contains 13 residues. The CDR3 protein is CSVATGDVLEQYF. As DNA, the CDR3 is TGCAGCGTTGCGACAGGAGATGTCCTCGAGCAGTACTTC.

In the case of this clonotype: The size of this beta chain means little, since it is a stray read in a library made for alpha chains. V and J are TRBV28 and TRBJ2-2, with D hard to call. Trimming removed 10 bases from V and 3 bases from J, with 15 bases in between. This CDR3 is 14 amino acids long. The germline CDR1 and CDR2 sequences are MDHEN and SYDVKM. In nucleotides, the CDR3 is TGTGCCACACGGTGGGGAATGGACACCGGGGAGCTGTTTTTT. Its translation is CATRWGMDTGELFF.

As to this clonotype: The library was designed around alpha chains, so this beta chain is a stray read whose abundance carries little weight. This chain links TRBV29-1 with TRBJ2-7, with a tentative D call TRBD2 (5 bases). V lost 6 bases to trimming and J lost 4 bases, with 16 bases between them. The germline V gene has CDR1 SQVTM and CDR2 ANQGSEA. There are 13 residues in the CDR3. As DNA, the CDR3 is TGCAGCGTCTCCCCCGGGATGGGGTACGAGCAGTACTTC. Protein product: CSVSPGMGYEQYF.